Included here is one T cell receptor beta chain sequence, with context. Germline CDR1 SGHRS, CDR2 YFSETQ. This CDR3 comprises 16 residues. V dropped 7 bases and J dropped 2; count of bases not matched to a gene: 5. These data originate in a study of blood T cell repertoires in COVID-19. Looking at the study overall: Donors in Cohort 3 who had recovered were those with two negative PCRs, healthcare professional clearance, or resolution of their symptoms. Sites across the United States, Italy and Spain contributed samples from acute and convalescent COVID-19.

All enrollees were roughly 18 to 95 years old and from roughly 22 US areas. In the original processing: Reference gene primers were amplified, and this amplification served to estimate nucleated cell counts. Libraries were prepared by immunoSEQ multiplex PCR; TCRdb keeps only in-frame clonotypes and omits some of them. For V, J and clone size, that table is used; D and trimming come from the DNA. The table has roughly 230,000 clones, more than 75% seen once; the top ten hold 5.5% to 8.5%. This chain connects TRBV5-1 to TRBJ2-3, with 15 nucleotides matching TRBD2. Sequencing was performed on PBMCs or T cells enriched from blood (not recorded which). This receptor was obtained from a young man in a cohort exposed to, infected with or recovered from COVID-19 (not recorded which). In DNA, the CDR3 is TGCGCCAGCCAAGGACTAGCGGGAGGGAACACAGATACGCAGTATTTT. Its protein is CASQGLAGGNTDTQYF.